This T cell receptor (beta chain) was profiled in a study of T cells expressing NK-cell markers. The overall study: Sorted CD3+CD56-NKG2C+, CD3+CD56+NKG2C- and CD3+CD56+NKG2C+ T cells were the source of the TCR beta repertoires. Out of eight donors sequenced, seven tested HCMV-seropositive and the remaining one seronegative.

Looked up from germline, CDR1 is SGHAT and CDR2 is FQNNGV. The CDR3 has 17 amino acids. For this clonotype: What it recognizes is unknown.

Findings of the study overall: Whether expanded NKG2C-expressing T cell clones recognize HCMV is unknown. There were a few donors in whom these clonotypes also led the CD3+CD56-NKG2C+ fraction.

TCRdb reanalyzed the 5' RACE reads and collapses them to one entry per CDR3 protein, without DNA. The table lists about 260,000 distinct CDR3 sequences. The material sequenced was blood T cells: a sorted CD56 or NKG2C T cell subset, CD4+ or CD8+ T cells, or bulk PBMC T cells (not recorded which). The sequence was obtained from a man younger than 30 in good health. The chain couples TRBV11-2 to TRBJ2-1; TCRdb's D gene call, TRBD2, goes unchecked for lack of DNA. CDR3 sequence: CASSLGRHVNSYNEQFF.